This T cell receptor (beta chain) is drawn from a study of vaccination effects on CD4 cells after COVID-19. Broader study findings: In vaccinees who were healthy, merely 1 out of 255 vaccine-induced clones cross-reacted with common cold coronaviruses.

As regards this clone: What it binds is unknown.

Sequencing followed a ViraFEST assay step that expanded antigen-specific CD4+ T cells with viral peptide pools. Culturing for around eleven days preceded CD4+ T cell isolation. It was two doses of either the BNT162b2 or mRNA-1273 vaccine that participants received. The table came from immunoSEQ multiplex PCR; TCRdb's copy has only in-frame clones and leaves some out. There are some 22,000 clones in the sample; over 70% occur only once, and under 30% lies in the top ten. Looked up from germline, CDR1 is MDHEN and CDR2 is SYDVKM. V dropped 7 bases and J dropped 11 bases, with 15 bases sitting between them. This CDR3 comprises 12 residues.

The origin of this receptor is a human donor who received a COVID-19 vaccine. This chain links TRBV28 with TRBJ2-4; D may match TRBD1 or TRBD2 (5 bases each). Sequenced material: CD4+ T cells from PBMCs cultured with HCoV-NL63 spike peptides, taken after COVID-19 vaccination. The DNA for the CDR3 is TGTGCCAGCACGACTCTCGGGGCCCTTCAGTACTTC. Protein sequence: CASTTLGALQYF.